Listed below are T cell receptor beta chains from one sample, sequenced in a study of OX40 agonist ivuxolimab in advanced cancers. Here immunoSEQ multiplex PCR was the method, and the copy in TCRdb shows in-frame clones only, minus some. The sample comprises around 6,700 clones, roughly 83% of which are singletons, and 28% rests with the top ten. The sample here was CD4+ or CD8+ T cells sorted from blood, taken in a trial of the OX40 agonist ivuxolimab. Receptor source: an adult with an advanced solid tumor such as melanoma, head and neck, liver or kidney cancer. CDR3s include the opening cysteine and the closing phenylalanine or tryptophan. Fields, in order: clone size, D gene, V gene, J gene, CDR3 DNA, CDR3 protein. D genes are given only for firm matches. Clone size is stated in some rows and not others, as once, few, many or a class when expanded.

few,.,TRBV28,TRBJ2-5,TGTGCCAGCAGTTCCGGGACGCTGGAGACCCAGTACTTC,CASSSGTLETQYF
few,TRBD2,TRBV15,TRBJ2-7,TGTGCCACCTCCACTAGCGGAACCTACGAGCAGTACTTC,CATSTSGTYEQYF
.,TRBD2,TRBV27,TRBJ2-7,TGTGCCAGCAGTTTATTTTCTCCTCTAGCGGGGAGCTCCTACGAGCAGTACTTC,CASSLFSPLAGSSYEQYF
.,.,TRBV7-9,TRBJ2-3,TGTGCCAGCAGCTTAGGGTGGGGAACCACAGATACGCAGTATTTT,CASSLGWGTTDTQYF
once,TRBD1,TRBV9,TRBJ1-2,TGTGCCAGCAGCTTTAGGACAGGCTATGGCTACACCTTC,CASSFRTGYGYTF
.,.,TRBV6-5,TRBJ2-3,TGTGCCAGCAGTTATTCAGATACGCAGTATTTT,CASSYSDTQYF
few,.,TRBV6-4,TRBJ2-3,TGTGCCAGCAGTCCCTTCTCAGGGGCAGATACGCAGTATTTT,CASSPFSGADTQYF
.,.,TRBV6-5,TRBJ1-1,TGTGCCAGCAGTTACTCGGGGGGGCAGAACACTGAAGCTTTCTTT,CASSYSGGQNTEAFF
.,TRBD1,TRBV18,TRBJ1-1,TGTGCCAGCTCACCTTCCGTGACAGGGAGGAACACTGAAGCTTTCTTT,CASSPSVTGRNTEAFF
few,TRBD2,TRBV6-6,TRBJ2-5,TGTGCCAGCAGACCCCGACTAGCAGAGACCCAGTACTTC,CASRPRLAETQYF
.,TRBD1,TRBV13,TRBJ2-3,TGTGCCAGCAGCTTGTACCTTAGAGACGGAAGAGGACAGGCCGAAACAGATACGCAGTATTTT,CASSLYLRDGRGQAETDTQYF
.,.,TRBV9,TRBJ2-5,TGTGCCAGCAGCGTAGAGGACTACCAAGAGACCCAGTACTTC,CASSVEDYQETQYF
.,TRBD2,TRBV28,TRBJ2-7,TGTGCCAGCAGTTTAGGACTAGCGCTCGAGCAGTACTTC,CASSLGLALEQYF
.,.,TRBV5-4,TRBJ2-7,TGTGCCAGCAGCTTAGGGTTCGGGGACTACGAGCAGTACTTC,CASSLGFGDYEQYF
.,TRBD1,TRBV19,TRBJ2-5,TGTGCCAGTAGTACCCCCCATCTAGCGACAGGGGTCGAGACCCAGTACTTC,CASSTPHLATGVETQYF
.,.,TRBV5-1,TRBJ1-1,TGCGCCAGCAGCTTGGCCGAAGGGAACACTGAAGCTTTCTTT,CASSLAEGNTEAFF
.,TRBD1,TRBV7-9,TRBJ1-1,TGTGCCAGCAGCGAGCTTAAGGGGGCCCTCACTGAAGCTTTCTTT,CASSELKGALTEAFF
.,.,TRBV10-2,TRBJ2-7,TGCGCCAGCAGTGAGTGGGGGGCCGGGGACGAGCAGTACTTC,CASSEWGAGDEQYF
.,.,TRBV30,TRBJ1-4,TGTGCCTGGAGGGGCAGGGGAAGTTGGAATGAAAAACTGTTTTTT,CAWRGRGSWNEKLFF
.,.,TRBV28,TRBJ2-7,TGTGCCAGCAGTTTGTTCTCCTACGAGCAGTACTTC,CASSLFSYEQYF
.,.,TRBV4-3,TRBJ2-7,TGCGCCAGCAGCCAGGAGGGACTCCCCTACGAGCAGTACTTC,CASSQEGLPYEQYF
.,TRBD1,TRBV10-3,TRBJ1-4,TGTGCCAAGAAGGGACAGGGAACCTTCAGCGTTGCAACTAATGAAAAACTGTTTTTT,CAKKGQGTFSVATNEKLFF
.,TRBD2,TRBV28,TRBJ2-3,TGTGCCAGCAGTTTTCTAGCGGAGGTAAAAGATACGCAGTATTTT,CASSFLAEVKDTQYF
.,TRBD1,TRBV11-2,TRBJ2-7,TGTGCCAGCAGCCAAACAGGGGGCCGCTTGAACGAGCAGTACTTC,CASSQTGGRLNEQYF
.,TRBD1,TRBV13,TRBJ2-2,TGTGCCAGCAGCTTAGTTGACAGGGGGGACACCGGGGAGCTGTTTTTT,CASSLVDRGDTGELFF
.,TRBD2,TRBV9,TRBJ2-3,TGTGCCAGCAGCGATAGCGGGAGGTCCACAGATACGCAGTATTTT,CASSDSGRSTDTQYF
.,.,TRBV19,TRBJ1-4,TGTGCCAGTAGTACCGGGACCGCAACTAATGAAAAACTGTTTTTT,CASSTGTATNEKLFF
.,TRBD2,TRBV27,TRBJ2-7,TGTGCCAGCAGAACAGCGGGGTTTACCTACGAGCAGTACTTC,CASRTAGFTYEQYF
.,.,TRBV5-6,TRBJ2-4,TGTGCCAGCAGCTTCGGGGGTTGGGGAAACATTCAGTACTTC,CASSFGGWGNIQYF
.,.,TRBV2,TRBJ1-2,TGTGCCAGCAGTGGAAAGCTTGGGGATTACTATGGCTACACCTTC,CASSGKLGDYYGYTF
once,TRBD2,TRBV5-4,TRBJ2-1,TGTGCCAGCAGCTTGGACGTAAGATTAGCGGGAGGGATCTACAATGAGCAGTTCTTC,CASSLDVRLAGGIYNEQFF
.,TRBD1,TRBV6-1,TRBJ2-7,TGTGCCAGCAGTGAATGGGGACAGACTGGCTACGAGCAGTACTTC,CASSEWGQTGYEQYF
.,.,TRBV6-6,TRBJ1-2,TGTGCCAGCAGTTACTCCGACTGGAACTATGGCTACACCTTC,CASSYSDWNYGYTF
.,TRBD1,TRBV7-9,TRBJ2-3,TGTGCCAGCAGCCCCCGTCAACCGGGACAGGGGATAGATACGCAGTATTTT,CASSPRQPGQGIDTQYF
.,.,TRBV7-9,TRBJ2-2,TGTGCCAGCAGCAGAGGGACGGCCTGGACCGGGGAGCTGTTTTTT,CASSRGTAWTGELFF
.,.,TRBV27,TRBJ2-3,TGTGCCAGCAGTCCAGGGGGGGGGCCTAGCACAGATACGCAGTATTTT,CASSPGGGPSTDTQYF
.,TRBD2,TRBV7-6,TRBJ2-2,TGTGCCAGCAGCGGGATTAGCGGGGCGAACACCGGGGAGCTGTTTTTT,CASSGISGANTGELFF